This T cell receptor (beta chain) was obtained from a study of shared T cell receptors in the human thymus. Trimming took 1 base from V and 0 from J, leaving 13 bases between them. The CDR3 contains 17 residues. The germline gives CDR1 SGHRS, CDR2 YFSETQ. Here immunoSEQ multiplex PCR was the method, and the copy in TCRdb shows in-frame clones only, minus some. The sample carries 700,000 or so clones, approximately 85% recorded once. This sample was also put to use in a study of human thymus T cells. That work states: Having surgery to correct congenital heart defects, healthy Finnish infants acted as the donors. Resections from corrective heart surgery provided thymus tissue. Unrelated individuals were reported by related research to share highly overlapping thymic repertoires.

The material sequenced was thymocytes. The genes are TRBV5-1 and TRBJ1-4, with D tentatively TRBD1 (5 bases). The TCR was taken from a girl less than two years old with a congenital heart defect. CDR3 sequence: CASSLTGPGPTNEKLFF. The CDR3 DNA follows: TGCGCCAGCAGCTTGACAGGTCCAGGGCCAACTAATGAAAAACTGTTTTTT.